These 7 T cell receptor beta chains originate from one sample sequenced in a study of blood T cells in healthy people across ages. Through a sample-barcoded 5' primer and a J-beta primer mix, a second PCR was run for roughly 7 to 12 cycles. TCRdb used MiXCR to reprocess the 5' RACE reads, holding one entry per CDR3 protein. The data contain 1.8 million or so distinct CDR3 sequences, more than 35% of them singletons. Sample: blood. Every receptor here comes from a human donor in good health.

The J gene is TRBJ1-2, the V gene TRBV20-1; D remains unclear. Trimming removed 4 bases at V and 2 bases at J, with 11 bases between. Germline CDR1 reads DFQATT; CDR2 reads SNEGSKA (reference sequence). CDR3 length equals 13 residues. The CDR3 here is CSAKEEPNYGYTF. DNA of the CDR3: TGCAGTGCTAAGGAAGAACCCAACTATGGCTACACCTTC.

V gene TRBV7-2 combines with J gene TRBJ2-5; no firm D call. The end of the DNA fits TRBJ2-7 better, so the J call may be wrong. CDR1 SGHTA and CDR2 FQGNSA come from the germline V gene. The CDR3 spans 13 residues. CDR3 nucleotide sequence: TGTGCCAGCAGCTTATCCCTAGTCGACGAGCAGTACTTC. Its translation: CASSLSLVDEQYF.

The J gene is TRBJ2-6, the V gene TRBV18; 8 bases fit TRBD1. The CDR3 covers 15 residues. Germline loops: CDR1 KGHSH, CDR2 LQKENI. The V gene end was trimmed by 6 bases and the J gene end by 10 bases; junction bases not matched to a gene: 11. CDR3 loop: CASSRGQGRGNVLTF. CDR3 nucleotide sequence: TGTGCCAGCTCCCGCGGACAGGGCCGGGGAAACGTCCTGACTTTC.

This clonotype turned up a few times. V and J are TRBV13 and TRBJ2-3; 10 nucleotides agree with TRBD2. V was clipped by 3 bases and J by 2 bases; unmatched bases: 5. This CDR3 spans 16 amino acids. Germline loops: CDR1 PRHDT, CDR2 FYEKMQ (reference sequence). CDR3 in amino acids: CASSFTLAGTTDTQYF. Here the CDR3 DNA reads TGTGCCAGCAGCTTCACACTAGCGGGAACCACAGATACGCAGTATTTT.

This clonotype was recorded many times. The chain employs TRBV7-6 and TRBJ1-1, with 7 bases aligning to TRBD1. Germline V gives CDR1 SGHVS, CDR2 FNYEAQ. Trimming took 8 bases from V and 9 from J; bases not matched to a gene: 6. There are 11 residues in the CDR3. CDR3 sequence reads: CASATGPKAFF. CDR3 coding DNA: TGTGCCAGCGCGACAGGGCCTAAAGCTTTCTTT. The whole variable domain, remainder taken from reference TRBV7-6 and TRBJ1-1, is GAGVSQSPRYKVTKRGQDVALRCDPISGHVSLYWYRQALGQGPEFLTYFNYEAQQDKSGLPNDRFSAERPEGSISTLTIQRTEQRDSAMYRCASATGPKAFFGQGTRLTVV.

The chain links TRBV2 to TRBJ2-1; tentative D call: TRBD2 (7 bases). The DNA end is a closer match to TRBJ2-7, so the J assignment may be wrong. Germline CDR1 and CDR2: SNHLY and FYNNEI. There are 18 residues in the CDR3. CDR3 in DNA: TGTGCCAGCAGTGGATCGGTGGCGGGGGCGAGCTCCTACAATGAGCAGTACTTC. Encoded protein: CASSGSVAGASSYNEQYF.

This clonotype was detected only a few times. The rearrangement joins TRBV12-5 to TRBJ1-5; unclear D gene. The CDR3 sequence is 17 residues long. The germline gives CDR1 LGHNT, CDR2 FRNRAP. The germline V and J ends were trimmed by 0 bases and 4 bases, with 16 bases remaining between them. Written as DNA, the CDR3 is TGTGCTAGTGGTTTGGTACTTGAGGGAAGAAGTAATCAGCCCCAGCATTTT. This sequence encodes CASGLVLEGRSNQPQHF.